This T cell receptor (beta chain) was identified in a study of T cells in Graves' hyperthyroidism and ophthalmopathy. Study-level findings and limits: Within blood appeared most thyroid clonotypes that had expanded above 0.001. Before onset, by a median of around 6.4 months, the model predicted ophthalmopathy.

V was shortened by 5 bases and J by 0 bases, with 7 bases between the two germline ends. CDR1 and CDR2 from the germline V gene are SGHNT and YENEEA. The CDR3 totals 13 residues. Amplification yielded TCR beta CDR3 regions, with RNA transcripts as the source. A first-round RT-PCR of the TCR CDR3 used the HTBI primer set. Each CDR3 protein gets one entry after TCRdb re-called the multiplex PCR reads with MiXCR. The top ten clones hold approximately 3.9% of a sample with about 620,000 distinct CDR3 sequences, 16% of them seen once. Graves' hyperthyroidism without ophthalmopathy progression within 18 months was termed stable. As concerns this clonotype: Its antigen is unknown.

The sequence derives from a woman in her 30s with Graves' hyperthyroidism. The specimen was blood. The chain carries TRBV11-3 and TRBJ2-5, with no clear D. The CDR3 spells CASSQWYQETQYF. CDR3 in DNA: TGTGCCAGCAGCCAATGGTACCAAGAGACCCAGTACTTC.